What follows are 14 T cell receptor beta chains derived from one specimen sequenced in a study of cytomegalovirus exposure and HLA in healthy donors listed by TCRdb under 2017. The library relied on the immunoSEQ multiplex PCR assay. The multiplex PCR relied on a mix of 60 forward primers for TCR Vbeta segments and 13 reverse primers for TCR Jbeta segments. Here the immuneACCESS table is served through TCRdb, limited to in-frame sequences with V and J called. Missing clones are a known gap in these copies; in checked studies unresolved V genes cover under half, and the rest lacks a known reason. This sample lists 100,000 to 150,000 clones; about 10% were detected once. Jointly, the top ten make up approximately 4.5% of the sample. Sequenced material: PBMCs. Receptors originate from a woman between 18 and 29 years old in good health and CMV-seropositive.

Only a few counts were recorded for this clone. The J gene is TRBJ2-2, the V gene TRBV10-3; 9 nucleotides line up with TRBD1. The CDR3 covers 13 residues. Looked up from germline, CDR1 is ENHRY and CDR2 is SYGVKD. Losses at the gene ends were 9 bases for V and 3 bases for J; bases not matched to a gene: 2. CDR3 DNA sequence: TGTGCCATGGGACAGGGCTACACCGGGGAGCTGTTTTTT. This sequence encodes CAMGQGYTGELFF.

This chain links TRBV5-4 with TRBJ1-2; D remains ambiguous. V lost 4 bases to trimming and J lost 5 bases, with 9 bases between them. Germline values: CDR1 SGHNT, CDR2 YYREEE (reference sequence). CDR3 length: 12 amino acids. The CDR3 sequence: CASSGGNYGYTF. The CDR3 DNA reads TGTGCCAGCAGCGGCGGAAATTATGGCTACACCTTC. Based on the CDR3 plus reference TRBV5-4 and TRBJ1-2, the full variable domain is ETGVTQSPTHLIKTRGQQVTLRCSSQSGHNTVSWYQQALGQGPQFIFQYYREEENGRGNFPPRFSGLQFPNYSSELNVNALELDDSALYLCASSGGNYGYTFGSGTRLTVV.

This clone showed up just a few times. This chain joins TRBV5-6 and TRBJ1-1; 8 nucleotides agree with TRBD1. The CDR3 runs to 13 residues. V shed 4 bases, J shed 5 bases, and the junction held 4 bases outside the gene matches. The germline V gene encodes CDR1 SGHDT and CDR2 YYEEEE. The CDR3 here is CASSQGAGTEAFF. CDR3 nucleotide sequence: TGTGCCAGCAGCCAGGGGGCCGGGACTGAAGCTTTCTTT.

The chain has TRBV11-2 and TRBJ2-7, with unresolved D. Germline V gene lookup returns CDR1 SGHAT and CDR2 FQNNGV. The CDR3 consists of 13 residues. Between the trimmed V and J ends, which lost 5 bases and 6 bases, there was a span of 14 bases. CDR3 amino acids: CASSTFSVGEQYF. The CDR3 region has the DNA TGTGCCAGCAGCACCTTCAGCGTCGGCGAGCAGTACTTC.

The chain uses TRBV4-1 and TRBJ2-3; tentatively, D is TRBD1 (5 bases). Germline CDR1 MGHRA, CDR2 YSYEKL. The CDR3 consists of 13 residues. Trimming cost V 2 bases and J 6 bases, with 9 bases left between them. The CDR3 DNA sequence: TGCGCCAGCAGCCAAATGACAGAGGATACGCAGTATTTT. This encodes CASSQMTEDTQYF.

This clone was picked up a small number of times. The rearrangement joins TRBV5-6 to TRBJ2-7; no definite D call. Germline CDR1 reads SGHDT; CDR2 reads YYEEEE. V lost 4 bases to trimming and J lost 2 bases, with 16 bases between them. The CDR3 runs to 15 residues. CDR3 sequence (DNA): TGTGCCAGCAGCCCCCCCATTTACAGAACCTACGAGCAGTACTTC. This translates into CASSPPIYRTYEQYF.

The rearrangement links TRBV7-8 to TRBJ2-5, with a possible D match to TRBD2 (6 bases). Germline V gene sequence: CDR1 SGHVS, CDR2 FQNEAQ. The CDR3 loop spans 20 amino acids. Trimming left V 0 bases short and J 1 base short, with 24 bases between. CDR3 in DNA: TGTGCCAGCAGCTTAGCAGTGGAGGGGATGATGCGGGAAGCCCAAGAGACCCAGTACTTC. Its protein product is CASSLAVEGMMREAQETQYF.

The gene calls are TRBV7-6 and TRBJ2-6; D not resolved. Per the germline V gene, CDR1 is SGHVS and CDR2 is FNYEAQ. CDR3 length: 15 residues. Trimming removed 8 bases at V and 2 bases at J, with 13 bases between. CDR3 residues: CASGPHSTGANVLTF. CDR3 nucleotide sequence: TGTGCCAGCGGGCCACACAGCACTGGGGCCAACGTCCTGACTTTC. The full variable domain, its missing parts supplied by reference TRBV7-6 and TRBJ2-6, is GAGVSQSPRYKVTKRGQDVALRCDPISGHVSLYWYRQALGQGPEFLTYFNYEAQQDKSGLPNDRFSAERPEGSISTLTIQRTEQRDSAMYRCASGPHSTGANVLTFGAGSRLTVL.

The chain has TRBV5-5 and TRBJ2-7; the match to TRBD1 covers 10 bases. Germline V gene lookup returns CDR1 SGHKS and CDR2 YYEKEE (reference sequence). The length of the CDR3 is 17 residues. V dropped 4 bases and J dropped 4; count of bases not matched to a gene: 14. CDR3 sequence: CASSPYLVGQGVYEQYF. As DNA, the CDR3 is TGTGCCAGCAGCCCTTATCTCGTAGGACAGGGGGTTTACGAGCAGTACTTC.

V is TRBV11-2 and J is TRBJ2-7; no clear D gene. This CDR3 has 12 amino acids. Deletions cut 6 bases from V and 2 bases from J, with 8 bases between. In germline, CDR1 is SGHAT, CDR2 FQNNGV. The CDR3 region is CASSLNTYEQYF. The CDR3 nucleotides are TGTGCCAGCAGTCTAAATACCTACGAGCAGTACTTC.

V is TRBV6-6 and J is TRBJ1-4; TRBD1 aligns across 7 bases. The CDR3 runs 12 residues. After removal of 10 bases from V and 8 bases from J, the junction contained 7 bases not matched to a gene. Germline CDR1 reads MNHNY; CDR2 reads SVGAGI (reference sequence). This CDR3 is CATRTGNEKLFF. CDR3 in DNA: TGTGCCACCCGGACAGGAAACGAAAAACTGTTTTTT.

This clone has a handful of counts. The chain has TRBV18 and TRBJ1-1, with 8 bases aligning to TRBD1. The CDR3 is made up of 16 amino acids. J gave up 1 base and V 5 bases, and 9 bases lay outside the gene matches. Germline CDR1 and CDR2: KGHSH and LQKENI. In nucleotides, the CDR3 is TGTGCCAGCTCATCGAGACAGGGGACCGCGAACACTGAAGCTTTCTTT. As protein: CASSSRQGTANTEAFF.

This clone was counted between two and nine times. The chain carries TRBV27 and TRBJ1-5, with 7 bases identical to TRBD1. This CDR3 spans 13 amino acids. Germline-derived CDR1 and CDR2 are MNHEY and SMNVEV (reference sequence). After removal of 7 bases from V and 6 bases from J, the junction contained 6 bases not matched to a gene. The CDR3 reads CASKEGALQPQHF. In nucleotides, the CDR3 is TGTGCCAGCAAAGAGGGGGCGCTTCAGCCCCAGCATTTT.

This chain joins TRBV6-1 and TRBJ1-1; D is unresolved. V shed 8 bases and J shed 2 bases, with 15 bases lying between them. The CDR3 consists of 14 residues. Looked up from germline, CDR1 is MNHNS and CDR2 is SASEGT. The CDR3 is CASSKTEENTEAFF. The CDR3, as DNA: TGTGCCAGCTCGAAGACGGAGGAAAACACTGAAGCTTTCTTT.